This T cell receptor (beta chain) was obtained from a study of blood T cell repertoires in COVID-19 (dated by TCRdb to the early 2020s). For the wider study: Samples from collaborators originated in the United States, Italy and Spain and spanned both the acute and convalescent phases of COVID-19. Where available, HLA class I and class II types were obtained from metadata supplied by the sample provider rather than from assay-based typing. Sample metadata almost always included a de-identified subject ID, COVID-19 status, age in years and sex. Subjects who had been exposed to COVID-19, were actively infected with it, or had recovered from it provided the deeply sampled blood TCRbeta repertoires that made up the dataset. The repertoires were released in a freely available public database meant as a resource for research on the immune response to SARS-CoV-2. Samples came from the ongoing ImmuneRACE study (first 160 participants) plus 1,254 subjects from 6 global collaborators. The material from the prospective study consisted of cDNA or gDNA derived from T cells, B-cell-depleted T cells, or PBMCs. The full study reports these points: Clinical and demographic metadata were provided uncurated, with the amount varying by source and participant.

In Seattle, one collaborating source enrolled patients while the infection was active and tracked those patients longitudinally over the course of disease. Whole blood was collected in K2EDTA tubes by collaborating institutions according to the institutions' own protocols. For TCRbeta analysis, collaborators shipped samples in one of three forms: frozen whole blood, isolated PBMCs, or DNA extracted from either of those sample types. For this clone: What antigen it recognizes has not been identified. No clone much larger than this one lies a single base away; base qualities are absent.

The immunoSEQ Assay, a bias-controlled multiplex PCR, was used to amplify TCRbeta CDR3 regions from genomic DNA. As for how the authors treated the data: The number of nucleated cells in each sample was estimated from the amplification of reference gene primers within the assay. To quantify the absolute abundance of each unique TCRbeta CDR3 rearrangement, sequence reads were collapsed and filtered. For each sample, productive Simpson clonality was calculated by taking the square root of Simpson's diversity index across productive rearrangements. As stored in TCRdb, this immuneACCESS dataset retains in-frame rearrangements with V and J assigned. A fraction of the clones does not appear; measured against another copy, unresolved V genes explain less than half of the discrepancy, and the remainder lacks a known reason. V and J calls and clone size are those listed in that table; D and trimming were worked out from the DNA. Across this sample there are about 74,000 clones, with roughly nine tenths seen only once. The ten largest clones represent roughly 2.6% of the sample.

The clonotype originates from a man aged 45-65 years with COVID-19, enrolled during active disease. Specimen: peripheral blood.

CDR3 reads: CASSVGLGVGYTF. The DNA is TGTGCCAGCAGCGTAGGTTTGGGAGTGGGCTACACCTTC. Rearrangement joined TRBV9 to TRBJ1-2; the D gene lacks a confident call. V is clipped by 0 bases and J by 8 bases, and the sequence between their germline boundaries is 11 bases long. Its CDR3 holds 13 amino acids, cysteine through phenylalanine. The entry retains the CDR3 DNA only, 39 bases that are in frame from base 1. For CDR1 and CDR2, the germline V gene lists SGDLS and YYNGEE.